Below are 15 T cell receptor beta chains sequenced from a single sample in a study of cytomegalovirus exposure and HLA in healthy donors. Primers included in the PCR were 60 Vbeta and 13 Jbeta primers. Sequencing was performed with immunoSEQ multiplex PCR; in TCRdb, only in-frame clones are kept and a portion is missing. The clone table shows 150,000 to 200,000 clones, with the ten largest holding 0.79%. Sequencing used PBMCs. The source of these receptors is a woman between 18 and 30 years old in good health and CMV-seropositive.

The CDR3 is CASSTGGAGWQYF. As DNA, the CDR3 is TGTGCCAGCAGTACAGGGGGCGCAGGTTGGCAGTACTTC. The genes are TRBV6-6 and TRBJ2-7; 9 bases match TRBD1. Germline V lookup: CDR1 MNHNY, CDR2 SVGAGI (reference sequence). With V trimmed by 5 bases and J by 9 bases, 8 bases remained unmatched. The CDR3 is 13 residues long.

This chain joins TRBV7-2 and TRBJ2-5; TRBD2 agrees at 8 bases. V was pared by 5 bases and J by 5 bases, with 7 bases of the junction left unmatched. Looked up from germline, CDR1 is SGHTA and CDR2 is FQGNSA. The CDR3 is 14 residues long. The chain's CDR3 is CASSLIAGLETQYF. In nucleotides, the CDR3 is TGTGCCAGCAGCCTTATAGCGGGGCTGGAGACCCAGTACTTC.

This rearrangement joins TRBV29-1 to TRBJ1-2, with a possible D match to TRBD1 (5 bases). From germline, CDR1 is SQVTM and CDR2 ANQGSEA. Trimming removed 6 bases from V and 1 base from J, with 15 bases in between. The CDR3 length is 14 residues. The CDR3 DNA reads as TGCAGCGTCCGACCGGGACTCCATAACTATGGCTACACCTTC. It codes for CSVRPGLHNYGYTF.

This chain links TRBV11-2 with TRBJ2-7; 7 bases fit TRBD1. Germline trimming cut 7 bases from V and 6 bases from J; bases unmatched to any gene: 12. Looked up from germline, CDR1 is SGHAT and CDR2 is FQNNGV. This CDR3 is built from 14 residues. The CDR3: CASTLDRVLGEQYF. CDR3 nucleotide sequence: TGTGCCAGCACCCTAGACAGGGTTTTGGGCGAGCAGTACTTC.

This sequence joins TRBV2 and TRBJ2-2; possibly TRBD2 for D (6 bases). Trimming stripped 3 bases from V and 6 bases from J, with 17 bases between. The length of the CDR3 is 16 residues. Germline values: CDR1 SNHLY, CDR2 FYNNEI. CDR3 residues: CASSEVQGGGSGELFF. The DNA for the CDR3 is TGTGCCAGCAGTGAGGTCCAGGGAGGAGGATCCGGGGAGCTGTTTTTT.

V usage is TRBV6-1 and J usage is TRBJ2-3, with 9 nucleotides matching TRBD2. The V and J ends lost 0 bases and 2 bases, in that order; junction bases with no gene match: 3. The CDR3 is 16 amino acids. Germline lookup yields CDR1 MNHNS and CDR2 SASEGT. In DNA, the CDR3 is TGTGCCAGCAGTGAAGCGAGCGGGGGGTCCACAGATACGCAGTATTTT. Amino acids: CASSEASGGSTDTQYF.

The chain links TRBV5-1 to TRBJ1-1; maybe TRBD1 (6 bases). The CDR3 totals 16 residues. The V end lost 4 bases, the J end lost 1 base, and 17 bases lay between the germline ends. Germline V gene data show CDR1 as SGHRS and CDR2 as YFSETQ. The CDR3 reads CASSKDPRGRNTEAFF. The CDR3 region has the DNA TGCGCCAGCAGCAAGGACCCCAGGGGACGGAACACTGAAGCTTTCTTT.

The chain has TRBV2 and TRBJ1-3; no clear D gene. V was clipped by 2 bases and J by 0 bases, with 14 bases between them. CDR1 SNHLY and CDR2 FYNNEI come from the germline V gene. The CDR3 runs 17 residues. Here the CDR3 DNA reads TGTGCCAGCAGTGAATCTGAGGGTTCGTTCTCTGGAAACACCATATATTTT. It translates to CASSESEGSFSGNTIYF.

V gene TRBV10-1 combines with J gene TRBJ2-2, with D perhaps matching TRBD1 (6 bases). Trimming took 6 bases from V and 0 from J, leaving 8 bases between them. CDR3 length: 14 residues. Germline V lookup: CDR1 WNHNN, CDR2 SYGVQD (reference sequence). CDR3 in DNA: TGCGCCAGCAGGGGGGCGCCGAACACCGGGGAGCTGTTTTTT. It is translated as CASRGAPNTGELFF.

The CDR3 is CASSSGLAGVYEQYF. The CDR3 nucleotides are TGTGCCAGCAGCTCGGGACTAGCGGGAGTGTACGAGCAGTACTTC. The gene calls are TRBV7-9 and TRBJ2-7; TRBD2 matches 14 bases. The CDR3 contains 15 residues. V was clipped by 4 bases and J by 4 bases; unmatched bases: 3. Germline V gene data show CDR1 as SEHNR and CDR2 as FQNEAQ (reference sequence). Full variable domain (remainder filled in from reference TRBV7-9 and TRBJ2-7): DTGVSQNPRHKITKRGQNVTFRCDPISEHNRLYWYRQTLGQGPEFLTYFQNEAQLEKSRLLSDRFSAERPKGSFSTLEIQRTEQGDSAMYLCASSSGLAGVYEQYFGPGTRLTVT.

The rearrangement links TRBV7-9 to TRBJ2-2; 9 positions agree with TRBD1. The V gene end was trimmed by 3 bases and the J gene end by 6 bases; junction bases not matched to a gene: 8. This CDR3 comprises 16 residues. Germline-derived CDR1 and CDR2 are SEHNR and FQNEAQ (reference sequence). DNA for the CDR3: TGTGCCAGCAGCTTGCTCGATCACAGGGGGCCCGGGGAGCTGTTTTTT. It is translated as CASSLLDHRGPGELFF. The complete variable domain, with remaining parts taken from reference TRBV7-9 and TRBJ2-2, reads DTGVSQNPRHKITKRGQNVTFRCDPISEHNRLYWYRQTLGQGPEFLTYFQNEAQLEKSRLLSDRFSAERPKGSFSTLEIQRTEQGDSAMYLCASSLLDHRGPGELFFGEGSRLTVL.

CDR3: CAITPGGEQYF. The CDR3 region has the DNA TGTGCCATCACCCCCGGGGGCGAGCAGTACTTC. The rearrangement links TRBV10-3 to TRBJ2-7; D is perhaps TRBD2 (6 bases). CDR3 length equals 11 residues. Trimming pared 7 bases from V and 6 bases from J, leaving 10 bases between. Germline V lookup: CDR1 ENHRY, CDR2 SYGVKD.

V gene TRBV28 combines with J gene TRBJ1-5; 8 nucleotides agree with TRBD1. J was trimmed by 1 base and V by 5 bases; bases with no gene match: 7. The CDR3 totals 16 residues. CDR1 MDHEN and CDR2 SYDVKM come from the germline V gene. This CDR3 is CASSPTGVGSNQPQHF. CDR3 DNA: TGTGCCAGCAGTCCGACAGGGGTAGGAAGCAATCAGCCCCAGCATTTT.

The chain employs TRBV15 and TRBJ2-3; TRBD1 is a possible D gene (6 bases). The CDR3 length is 14 residues. Per the germline V gene, CDR1 is LNHNV and CDR2 is YYDKDF (reference sequence). The V end lost 4 bases, the J end lost 2 bases, and 10 bases lay between the germline ends. The DNA of the CDR3 is TGTGCCACCAGCATTCAGGGGCTCACAGATACGCAGTATTTT. Encoded protein: CATSIQGLTDTQYF.

V gene TRBV6-5 combines with J gene TRBJ1-3, with unresolved D. The CDR3 has 15 residues. V was shortened by 4 bases and J by 2 bases, with 12 bases between the two germline ends. In germline, CDR1 is MNHEY, CDR2 SVGAGI. CDR3 nucleotide sequence: TGTGCCAGCAGTTCCGGGGATATTGCTGGAAACACCATATATTTT. It codes for CASSSGDIAGNTIYF.